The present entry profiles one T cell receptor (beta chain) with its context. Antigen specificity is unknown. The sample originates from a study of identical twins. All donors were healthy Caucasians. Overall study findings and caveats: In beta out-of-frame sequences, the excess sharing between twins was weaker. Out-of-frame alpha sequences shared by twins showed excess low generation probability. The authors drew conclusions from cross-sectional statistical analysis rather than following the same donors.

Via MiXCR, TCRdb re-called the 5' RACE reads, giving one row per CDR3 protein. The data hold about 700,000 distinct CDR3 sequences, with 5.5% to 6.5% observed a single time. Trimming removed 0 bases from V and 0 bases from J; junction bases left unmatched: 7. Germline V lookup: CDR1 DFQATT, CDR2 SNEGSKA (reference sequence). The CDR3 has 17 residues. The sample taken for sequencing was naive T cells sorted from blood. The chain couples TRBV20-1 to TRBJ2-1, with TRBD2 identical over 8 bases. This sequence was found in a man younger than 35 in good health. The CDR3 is CSARDWHGTSSYNEQFF. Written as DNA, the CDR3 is TGCAGTGCTAGAGATTGGCACGGGACTAGCTCCTACAATGAGCAGTTCTTC.